This T cell receptor (beta chain) was sequenced for a study of brain T cells in children with intractable seizures. Germline V lookup: CDR1 SGDLS, CDR2 YYNGEE. V shed 4 bases and J 4 bases; nucleotides not matched to a gene: 8. This CDR3 comprises 16 residues. Here immunoSEQ multiplex PCR was the method, and the copy in TCRdb shows in-frame clones only, minus some. The table lists around 80,000 clones, around 91% of them singletons. The sequencing here drew on peripheral blood, taken at surgery. This rearrangement joins TRBV9 to TRBJ1-1, with 12 nucleotides matching TRBD1. The TCR was taken from a girl aged 2 to 9 with Rasmussen encephalitis and intractable seizures. The CDR3 coding sequence is TGTGCCAGCAGCCCTCGGGACAGGGGGCGGGGCACTGAAGCTTTCTTT. Protein sequence: CASSPRDRGRGTEAFF.